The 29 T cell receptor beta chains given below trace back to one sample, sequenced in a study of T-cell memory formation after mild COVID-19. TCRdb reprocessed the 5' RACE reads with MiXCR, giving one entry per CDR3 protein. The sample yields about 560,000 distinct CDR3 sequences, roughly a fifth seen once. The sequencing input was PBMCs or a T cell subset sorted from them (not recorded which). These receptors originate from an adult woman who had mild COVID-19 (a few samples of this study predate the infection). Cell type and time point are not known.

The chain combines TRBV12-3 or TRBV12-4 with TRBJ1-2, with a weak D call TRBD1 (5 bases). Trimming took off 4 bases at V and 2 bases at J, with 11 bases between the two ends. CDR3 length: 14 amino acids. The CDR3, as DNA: TGTGCCAGCAGTTGGGGGGAACTGAACTATGGCTACACCTTC. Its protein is CASSWGELNYGYTF.

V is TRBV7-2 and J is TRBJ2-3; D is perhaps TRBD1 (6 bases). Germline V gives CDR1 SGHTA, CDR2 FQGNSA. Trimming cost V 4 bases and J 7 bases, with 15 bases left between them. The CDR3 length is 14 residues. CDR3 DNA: TGTGCCAGCAGCTCCGGACAGCGCGCTAATACGCAGTATTTT. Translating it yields CASSSGQRANTQYF.

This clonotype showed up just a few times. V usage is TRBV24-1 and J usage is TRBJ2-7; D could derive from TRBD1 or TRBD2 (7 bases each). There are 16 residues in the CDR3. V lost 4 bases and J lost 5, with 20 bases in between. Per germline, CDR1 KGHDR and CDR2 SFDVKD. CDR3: CATSENPTTGRDEQYF. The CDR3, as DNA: TGTGCCACCAGTGAGAACCCAACGACAGGGAGGGACGAGCAGTACTTC.

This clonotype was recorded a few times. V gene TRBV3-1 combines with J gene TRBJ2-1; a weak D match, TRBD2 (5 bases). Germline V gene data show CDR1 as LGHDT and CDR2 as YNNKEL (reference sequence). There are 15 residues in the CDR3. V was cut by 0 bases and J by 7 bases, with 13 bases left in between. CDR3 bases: TGTGCCAGCAGCCAAGATCTATTAGCGTTTAATGAGCAGTTCTTC. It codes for CASSQDLLAFNEQFF.

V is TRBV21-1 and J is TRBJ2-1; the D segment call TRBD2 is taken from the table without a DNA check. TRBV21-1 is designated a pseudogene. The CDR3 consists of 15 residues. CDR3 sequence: CATRQLAGGRNEQFF. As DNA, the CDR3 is TGTGCCACCCGCCAACTAGCGGGAGGGCGCAATGAGCAGTTCTTC.

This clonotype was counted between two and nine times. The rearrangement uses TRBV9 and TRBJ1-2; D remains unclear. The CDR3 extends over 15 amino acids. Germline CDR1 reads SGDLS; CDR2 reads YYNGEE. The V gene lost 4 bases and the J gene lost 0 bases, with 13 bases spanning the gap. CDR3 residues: CASSTHWAANYGYTF. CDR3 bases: TGTGCCAGCAGCACCCATTGGGCAGCTAACTATGGCTACACCTTC. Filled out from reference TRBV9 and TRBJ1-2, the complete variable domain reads DSGVTQTPKHLITATGQRVTLRCSPRSGDLSVYWYQQSLDQGLQFLIQYYNGEERAKGNILERFSAQQFPDLHSELNLSSLELGDSALYFCASSTHWAANYGYTFGSGTRLTVV.

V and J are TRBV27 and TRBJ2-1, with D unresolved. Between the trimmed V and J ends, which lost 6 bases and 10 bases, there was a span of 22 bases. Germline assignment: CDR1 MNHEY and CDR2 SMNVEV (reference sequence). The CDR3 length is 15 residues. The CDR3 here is CASRSLLSPIGEQFF. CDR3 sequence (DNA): TGTGCCAGCAGATCCCTGCTTAGCCCGATTGGGGAGCAGTTCTTC.

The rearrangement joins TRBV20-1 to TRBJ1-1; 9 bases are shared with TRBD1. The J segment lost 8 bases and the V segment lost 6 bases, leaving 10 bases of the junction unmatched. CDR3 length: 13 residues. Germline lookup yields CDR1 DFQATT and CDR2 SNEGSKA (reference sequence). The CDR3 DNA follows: TGCAGTGCATCGGCGGGACAGGGCGTGGAAGCTTTCTTT. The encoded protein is CSASAGQGVEAFF.

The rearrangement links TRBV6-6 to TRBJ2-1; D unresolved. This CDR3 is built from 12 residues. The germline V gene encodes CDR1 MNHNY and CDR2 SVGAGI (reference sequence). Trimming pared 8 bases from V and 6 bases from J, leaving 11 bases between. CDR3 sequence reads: CASGRRSNEQFF. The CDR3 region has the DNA TGTGCCAGCGGCCGAAGGAGCAATGAGCAGTTCTTC.

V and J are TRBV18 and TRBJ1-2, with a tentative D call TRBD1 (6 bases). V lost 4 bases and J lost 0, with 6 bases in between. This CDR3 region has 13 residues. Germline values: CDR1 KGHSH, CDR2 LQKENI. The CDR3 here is CASSQGANYGYTF. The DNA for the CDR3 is TGTGCCAGCTCACAGGGGGCTAACTATGGCTACACCTTC. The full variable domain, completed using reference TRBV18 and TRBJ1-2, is NAGVMQNPRHLVRRRGQEARLRCSPMKGHSHVYWYRQLPEEGLKFMVYLQKENIIDESGMPKERFSAEFPKEGPSILRIQQVVRGDSAAYFCASSQGANYGYTFGSGTRLTVV.

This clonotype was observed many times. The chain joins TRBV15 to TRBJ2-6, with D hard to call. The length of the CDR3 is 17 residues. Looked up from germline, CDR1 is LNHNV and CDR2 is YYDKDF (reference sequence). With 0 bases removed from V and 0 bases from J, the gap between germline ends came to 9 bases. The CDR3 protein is CATSREGMGSGANVLTF. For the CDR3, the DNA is TGTGCCACCAGCAGAGAGGGTATGGGCTCTGGGGCCAACGTCCTGACTTTC.

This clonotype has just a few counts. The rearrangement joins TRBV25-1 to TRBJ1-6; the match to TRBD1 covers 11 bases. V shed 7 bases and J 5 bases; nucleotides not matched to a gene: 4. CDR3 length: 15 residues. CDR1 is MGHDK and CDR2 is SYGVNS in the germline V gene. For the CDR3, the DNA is TGTGCCAGCACCGGGACAGGGGGTAATAATTCACCCCTCCACTTT. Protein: CASTGTGGNNSPLHF.

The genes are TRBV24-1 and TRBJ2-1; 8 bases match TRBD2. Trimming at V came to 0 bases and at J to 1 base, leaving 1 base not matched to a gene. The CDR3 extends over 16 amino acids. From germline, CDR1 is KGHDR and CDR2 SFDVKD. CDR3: CATSDLPSGSYNEQFF. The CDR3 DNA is TGTGCCACCAGTGATTTGCCTAGCGGGTCCTACAATGAGCAGTTCTTC.

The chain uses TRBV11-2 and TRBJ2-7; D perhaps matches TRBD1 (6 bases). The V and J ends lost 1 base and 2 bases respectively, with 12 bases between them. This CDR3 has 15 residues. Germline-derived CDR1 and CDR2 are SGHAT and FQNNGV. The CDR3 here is CASSLGWTETYEQYF. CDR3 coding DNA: TGTGCCAGCAGCTTAGGGTGGACAGAGACCTACGAGCAGTACTTC.

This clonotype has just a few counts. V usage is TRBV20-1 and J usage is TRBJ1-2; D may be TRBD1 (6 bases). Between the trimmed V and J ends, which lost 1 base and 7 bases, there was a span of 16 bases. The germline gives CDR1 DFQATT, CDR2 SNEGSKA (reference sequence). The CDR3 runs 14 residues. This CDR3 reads CSARGAGQSGGYTF. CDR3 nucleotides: TGCAGTGCTAGAGGAGCCGGACAGAGCGGTGGCTACACCTTC.

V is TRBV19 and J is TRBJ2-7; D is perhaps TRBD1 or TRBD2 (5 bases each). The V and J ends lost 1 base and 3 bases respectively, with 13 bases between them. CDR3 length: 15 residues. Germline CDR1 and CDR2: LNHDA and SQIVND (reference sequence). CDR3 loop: CASSIGIGDLYEQYF. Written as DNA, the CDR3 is TGTGCCAGTAGTATAGGAATCGGGGACCTCTACGAGCAGTACTTC.

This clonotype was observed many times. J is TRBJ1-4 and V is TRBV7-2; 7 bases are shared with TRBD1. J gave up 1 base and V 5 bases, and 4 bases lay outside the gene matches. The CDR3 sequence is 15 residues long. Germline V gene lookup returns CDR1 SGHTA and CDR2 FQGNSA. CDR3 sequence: CASSAGDRTNEKLFF. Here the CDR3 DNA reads TGTGCCAGCAGCGCGGGGGACAGAACTAATGAAAAACTGTTTTTT.

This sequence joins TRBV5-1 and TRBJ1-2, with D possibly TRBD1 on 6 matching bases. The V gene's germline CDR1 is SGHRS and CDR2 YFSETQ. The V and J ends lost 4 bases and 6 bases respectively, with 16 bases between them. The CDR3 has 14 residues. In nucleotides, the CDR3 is TGCGCCAGCAGCGTACAGGGTTCGTCTCATGGCTACACCTTC. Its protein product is CASSVQGSSHGYTF.

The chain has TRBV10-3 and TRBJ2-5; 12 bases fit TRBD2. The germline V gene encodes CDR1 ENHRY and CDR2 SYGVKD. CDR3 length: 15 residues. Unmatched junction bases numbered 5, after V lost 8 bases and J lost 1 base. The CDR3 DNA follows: TGTGCCATCCGAGGACTAGCGGGGCCCCAAGAGACCCAGTACTTC. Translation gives CAIRGLAGPQETQYF.

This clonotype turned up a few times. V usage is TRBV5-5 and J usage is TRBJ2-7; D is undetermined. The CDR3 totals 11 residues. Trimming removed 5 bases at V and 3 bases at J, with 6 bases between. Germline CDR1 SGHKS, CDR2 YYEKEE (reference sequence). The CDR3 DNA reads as TGTGCCAGCAGGGAGAACTACGAGCAGTACTTC. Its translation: CASRENYEQYF.

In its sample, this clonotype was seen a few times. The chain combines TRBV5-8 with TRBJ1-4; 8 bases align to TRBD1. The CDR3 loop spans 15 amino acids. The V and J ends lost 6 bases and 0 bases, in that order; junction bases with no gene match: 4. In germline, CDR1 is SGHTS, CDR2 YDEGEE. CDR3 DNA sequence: TGTGCCAGCAAACGGACAGGGCCAACTAATGAAAAACTGTTTTTT. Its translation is CASKRTGPTNEKLFF.

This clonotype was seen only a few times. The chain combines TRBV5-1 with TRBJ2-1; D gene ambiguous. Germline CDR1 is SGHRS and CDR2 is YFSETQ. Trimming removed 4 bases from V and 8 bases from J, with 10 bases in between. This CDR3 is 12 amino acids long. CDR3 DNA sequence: TGCGCCAGCAGCATCAACCAAGATGAGCAGTTCTTC. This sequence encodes CASSINQDEQFF.

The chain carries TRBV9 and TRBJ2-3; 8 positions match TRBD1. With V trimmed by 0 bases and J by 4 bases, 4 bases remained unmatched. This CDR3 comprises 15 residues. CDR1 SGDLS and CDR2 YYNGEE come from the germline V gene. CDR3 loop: CASSVEGQASDTQYF. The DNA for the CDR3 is TGTGCCAGCAGCGTAGAGGGACAGGCGTCAGATACGCAGTATTTT.

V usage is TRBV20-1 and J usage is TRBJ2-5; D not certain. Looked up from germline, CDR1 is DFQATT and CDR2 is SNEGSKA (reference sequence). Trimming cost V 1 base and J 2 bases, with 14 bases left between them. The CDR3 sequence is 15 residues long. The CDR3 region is CSARVPGGLQETQYF. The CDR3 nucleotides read TGCAGTGCTAGAGTACCGGGTGGCCTACAAGAGACCCAGTACTTC.

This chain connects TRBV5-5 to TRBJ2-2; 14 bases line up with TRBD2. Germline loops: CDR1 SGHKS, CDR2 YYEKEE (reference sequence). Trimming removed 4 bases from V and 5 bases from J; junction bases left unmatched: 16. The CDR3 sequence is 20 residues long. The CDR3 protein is CASSTATTRLAGGRTGELFF. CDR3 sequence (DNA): TGTGCCAGCAGCACCGCGACTACACGACTAGCGGGGGGGCGAACCGGGGAGCTGTTTTTT.

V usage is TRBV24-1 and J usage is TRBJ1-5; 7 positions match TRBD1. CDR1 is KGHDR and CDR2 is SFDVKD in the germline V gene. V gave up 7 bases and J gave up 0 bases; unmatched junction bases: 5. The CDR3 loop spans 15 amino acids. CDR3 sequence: CATSGTDYSNQPQHF. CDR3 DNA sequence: TGTGCCACCAGCGGGACAGACTATAGCAATCAGCCCCAGCATTTT.

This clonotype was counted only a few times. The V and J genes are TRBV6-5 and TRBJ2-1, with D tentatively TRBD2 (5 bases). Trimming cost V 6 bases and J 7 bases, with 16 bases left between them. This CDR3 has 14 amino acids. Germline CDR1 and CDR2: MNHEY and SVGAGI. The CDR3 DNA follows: TGTGCCAGCAGCCTCAGGCTTGGGAGTAATGAGCAGTTCTTC. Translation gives CASSLRLGSNEQFF.

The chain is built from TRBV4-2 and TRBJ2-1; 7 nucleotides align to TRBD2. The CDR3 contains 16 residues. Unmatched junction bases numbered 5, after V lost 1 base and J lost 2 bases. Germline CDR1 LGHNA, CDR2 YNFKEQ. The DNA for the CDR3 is TGTGCCAGCAGCCAAGGTACGGGAGGCACCTACAATGAGCAGTTCTTC. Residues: CASSQGTGGTYNEQFF.

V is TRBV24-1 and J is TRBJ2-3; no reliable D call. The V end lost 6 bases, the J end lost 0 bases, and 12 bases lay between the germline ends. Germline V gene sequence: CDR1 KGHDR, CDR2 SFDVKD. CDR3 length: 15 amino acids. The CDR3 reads CATSPLGTSTDTQYF. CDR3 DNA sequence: TGTGCCACCAGTCCCCTCGGAACTAGCACAGATACGCAGTATTTT.